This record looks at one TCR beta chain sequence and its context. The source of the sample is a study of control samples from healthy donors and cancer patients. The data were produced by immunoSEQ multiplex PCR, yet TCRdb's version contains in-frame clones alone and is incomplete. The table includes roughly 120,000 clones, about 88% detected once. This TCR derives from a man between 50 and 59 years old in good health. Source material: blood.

CDR3 amino acids: CASSLVAADRSPSYGYTF. The CDR3 nucleotides read TGTGCCAGCAGCTTAGTAGCCGCGGACAGGAGCCCAAGCTATGGCTACACCTTC. V and J are TRBV11-2 and TRBJ1-2; 7 nucleotides align to TRBD1. The CDR3 covers 18 residues. Germline V CDR1 and CDR2: SGHAT, FQNNGV. The V segment lost 1 base and the J segment 4 bases; nucleotides outside the gene matches: 15.